This T cell receptor (beta chain) was found in a study of cytomegalovirus exposure and HLA in healthy donors. Study-level background: Falling in the Caucasian-associated ancestry cluster were approximately 84% of 300 to 500 genotyped donors. General observations from the study: Specific recognition of CMV antigens was confirmed in vitro for a few chains (all CMV-associated). For most TCR beta V segments, an earlier analysis put the productive rate at about 87% or about 30% of the time.

Remarks on this clone: Its cognate antigen is unknown.

V lost 3 bases and J 5 bases, leaving 13 bases between the germline ends. This CDR3 has 15 amino acids. CDR1 and CDR2 from the germline V gene are SNHLY and FYNNEI. PCR amplification relied on 60 Vbeta primers (plus 13 Jbeta primers). Data came from immunoSEQ multiplex PCR; TCRdb stores just in-frame clones and leaves some out. Of 150,000 to 170,000 clones listed, 80% are singletons. The sample consisted of PBMCs. This clonotype was sampled from a middle-aged woman in good health and CMV-seropositive. This chain uses TRBV2 with TRBJ2-2, with D unclear. This CDR3 reads CASSDERPPTGELFF. DNA of the CDR3: TGTGCCAGCAGTGACGAGCGCCCACCGACCGGGGAGCTGTTTTTT.